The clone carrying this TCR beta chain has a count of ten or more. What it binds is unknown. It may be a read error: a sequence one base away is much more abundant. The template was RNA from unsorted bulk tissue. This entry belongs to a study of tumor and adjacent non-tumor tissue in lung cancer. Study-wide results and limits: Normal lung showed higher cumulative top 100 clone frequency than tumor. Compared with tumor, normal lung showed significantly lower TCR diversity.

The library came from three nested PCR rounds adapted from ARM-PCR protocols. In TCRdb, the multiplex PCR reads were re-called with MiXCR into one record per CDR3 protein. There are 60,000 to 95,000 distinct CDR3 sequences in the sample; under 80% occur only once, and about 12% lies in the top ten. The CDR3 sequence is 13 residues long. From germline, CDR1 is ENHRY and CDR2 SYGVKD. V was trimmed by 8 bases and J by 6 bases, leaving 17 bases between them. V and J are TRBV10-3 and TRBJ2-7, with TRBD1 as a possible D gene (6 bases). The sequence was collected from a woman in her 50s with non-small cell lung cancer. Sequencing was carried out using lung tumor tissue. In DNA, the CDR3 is TGTGCCATCGAGGGGGTACCCTACTCCGAGCAGTACTTC. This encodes CAIEGVPYSEQYF.